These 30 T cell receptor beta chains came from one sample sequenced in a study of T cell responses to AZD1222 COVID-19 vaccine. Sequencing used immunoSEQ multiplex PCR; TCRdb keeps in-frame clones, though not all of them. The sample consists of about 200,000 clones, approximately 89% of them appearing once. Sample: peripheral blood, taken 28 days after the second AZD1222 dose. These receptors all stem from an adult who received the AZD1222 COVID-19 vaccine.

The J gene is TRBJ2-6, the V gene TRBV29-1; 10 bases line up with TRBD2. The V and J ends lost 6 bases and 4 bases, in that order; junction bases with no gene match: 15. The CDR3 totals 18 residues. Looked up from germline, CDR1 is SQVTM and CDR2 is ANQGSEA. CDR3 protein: CSVLGGTSAAGGANVLTF. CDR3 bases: TGCAGCGTCCTGGGAGGGACTAGCGCGGCCGGGGGGGCCAACGTCCTGACTTTC.

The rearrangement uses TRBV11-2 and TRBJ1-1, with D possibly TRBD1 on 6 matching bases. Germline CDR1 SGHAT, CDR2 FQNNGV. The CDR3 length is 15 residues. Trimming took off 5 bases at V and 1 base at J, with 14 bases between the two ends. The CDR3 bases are TGTGCCAGCAGCCGAAGACAGGCAGCGAACACTGAAGCTTTCTTT. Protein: CASSRRQAANTEAFF.

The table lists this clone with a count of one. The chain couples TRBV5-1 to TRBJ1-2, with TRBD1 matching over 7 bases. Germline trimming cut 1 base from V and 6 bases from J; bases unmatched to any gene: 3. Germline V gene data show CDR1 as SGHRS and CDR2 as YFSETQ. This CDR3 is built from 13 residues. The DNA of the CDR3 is TGCGCCAGCAGCTTGAGACAGGGCGATGGCTACACCTTC. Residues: CASSLRQGDGYTF.

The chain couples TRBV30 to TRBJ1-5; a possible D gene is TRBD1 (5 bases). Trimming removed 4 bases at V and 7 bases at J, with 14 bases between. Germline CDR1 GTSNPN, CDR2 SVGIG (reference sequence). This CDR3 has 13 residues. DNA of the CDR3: TGTGCCTGGAAGCAGGACCCAGGGCAGCCCCAGCATTTT. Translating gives CAWKQDPGQPQHF.

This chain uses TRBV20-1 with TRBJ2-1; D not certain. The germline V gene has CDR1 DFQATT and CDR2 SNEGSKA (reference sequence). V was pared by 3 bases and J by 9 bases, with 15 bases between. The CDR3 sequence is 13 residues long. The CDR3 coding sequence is TGCAGTGCTAGTAATCCCACGGGCGTTGAGCAGTTCTTC. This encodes CSASNPTGVEQFF.

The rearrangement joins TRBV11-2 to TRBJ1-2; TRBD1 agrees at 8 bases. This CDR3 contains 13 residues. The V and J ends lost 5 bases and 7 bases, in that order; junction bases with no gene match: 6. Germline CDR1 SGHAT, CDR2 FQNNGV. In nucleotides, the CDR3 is TGTGCCAGCAGCCCTCGGACAGGGCTTGGCTACACCTTC. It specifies CASSPRTGLGYTF.

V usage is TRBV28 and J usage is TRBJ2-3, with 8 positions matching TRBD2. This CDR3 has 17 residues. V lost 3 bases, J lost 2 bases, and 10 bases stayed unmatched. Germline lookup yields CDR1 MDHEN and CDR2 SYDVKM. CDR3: CASSLHLLAELTDTQYF. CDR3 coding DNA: TGTGCCAGCAGTTTGCATTTACTAGCGGAGCTCACAGATACGCAGTATTTT.

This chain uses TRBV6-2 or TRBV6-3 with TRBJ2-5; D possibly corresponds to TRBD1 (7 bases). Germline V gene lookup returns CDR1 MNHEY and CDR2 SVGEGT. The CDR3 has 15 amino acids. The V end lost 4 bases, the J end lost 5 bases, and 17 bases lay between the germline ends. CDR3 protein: CASSWNRGGSETQYF. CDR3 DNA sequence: TGTGCCAGCAGTTGGAACAGGGGAGGCTCGGAGACCCAGTACTTC.

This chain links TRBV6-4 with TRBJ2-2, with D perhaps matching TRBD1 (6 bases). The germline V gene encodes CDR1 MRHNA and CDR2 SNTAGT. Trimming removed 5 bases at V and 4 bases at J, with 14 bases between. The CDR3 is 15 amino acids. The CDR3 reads CASSIQGQGTGELFF. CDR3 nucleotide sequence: TGTGCCAGCAGTATACAGGGTCAGGGCACCGGGGAGCTGTTTTTT.

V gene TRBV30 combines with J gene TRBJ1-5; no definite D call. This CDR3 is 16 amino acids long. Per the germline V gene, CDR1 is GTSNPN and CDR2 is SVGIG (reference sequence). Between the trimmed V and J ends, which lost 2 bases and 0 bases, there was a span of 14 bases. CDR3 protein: CAWSPTIWNSNQPQHF. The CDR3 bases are TGTGCCTGGAGTCCGACAATCTGGAATAGCAATCAGCCCCAGCATTTT.

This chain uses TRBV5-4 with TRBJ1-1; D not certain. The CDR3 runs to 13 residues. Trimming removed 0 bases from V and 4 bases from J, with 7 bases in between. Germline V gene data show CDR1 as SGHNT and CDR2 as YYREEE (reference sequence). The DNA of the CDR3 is TGTGCCAGCAGCTTGGCTTGGGGCACTGAAGCTTTCTTT. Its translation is CASSLAWGTEAFF.

The CDR3 region is CASSKGTSGTYNEQFF. In DNA, the CDR3 is TGTGCCAGCAGCAAGGGTACTAGCGGGACCTACAATGAGCAGTTCTTC. The chain couples TRBV7-6 to TRBJ2-1; TRBD2 matches at 10 bases. The V gene's germline CDR1 is SGHVS and CDR2 FNYEAQ. This CDR3 spans 16 amino acids. Trimming cost V 5 bases and J 2 bases; bases outside gene matches: 6.

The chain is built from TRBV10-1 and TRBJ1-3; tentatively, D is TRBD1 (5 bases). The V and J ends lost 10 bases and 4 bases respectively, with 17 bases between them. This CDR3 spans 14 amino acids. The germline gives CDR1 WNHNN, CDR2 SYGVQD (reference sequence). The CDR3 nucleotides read TGCGCCACTCTCCTCAGGGATTCCGGAAACACCATATATTTT. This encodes CATLLRDSGNTIYF.

Written as DNA, the CDR3 is TGTGCCAGCCTGCTCGGGCGCGGAGGCTACACCTTC. Its translation: CASLLGRGGYTF. This chain links TRBV12-3 or TRBV12-4 with TRBJ1-2, with D hard to call. CDR3 size: 12 residues. Between the trimmed V and J ends, which lost 8 bases and 8 bases, there was a span of 15 bases.

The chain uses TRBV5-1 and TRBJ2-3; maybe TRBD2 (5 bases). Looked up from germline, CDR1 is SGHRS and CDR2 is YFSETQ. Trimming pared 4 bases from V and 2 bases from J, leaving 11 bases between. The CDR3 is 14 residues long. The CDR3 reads CASSPTGDTDTQYF. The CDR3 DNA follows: TGCGCCAGCAGCCCGACCGGGGACACAGATACGCAGTATTTT.

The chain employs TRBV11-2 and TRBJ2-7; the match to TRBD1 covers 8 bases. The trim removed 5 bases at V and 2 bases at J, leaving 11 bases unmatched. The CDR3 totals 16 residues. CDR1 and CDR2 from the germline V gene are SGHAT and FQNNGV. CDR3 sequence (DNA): TGTGCCAGCAGCCCTTGGACAGGGACCGACACCTACGAGCAGTACTTC. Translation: CASSPWTGTDTYEQYF.

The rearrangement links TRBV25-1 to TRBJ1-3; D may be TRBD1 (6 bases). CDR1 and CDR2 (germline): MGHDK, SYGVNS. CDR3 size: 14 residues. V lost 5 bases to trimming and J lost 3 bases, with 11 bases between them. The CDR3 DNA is TGTGCCAGCAGTCTGGGGGGCTTTGGAAACACCATATATTTT. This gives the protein CASSLGGFGNTIYF.

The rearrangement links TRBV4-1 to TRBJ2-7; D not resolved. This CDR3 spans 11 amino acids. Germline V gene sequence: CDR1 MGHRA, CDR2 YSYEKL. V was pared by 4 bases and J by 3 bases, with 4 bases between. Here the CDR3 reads CASSLNYEQYF. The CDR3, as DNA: TGCGCCAGCAGCCTAAACTACGAGCAGTACTTC.

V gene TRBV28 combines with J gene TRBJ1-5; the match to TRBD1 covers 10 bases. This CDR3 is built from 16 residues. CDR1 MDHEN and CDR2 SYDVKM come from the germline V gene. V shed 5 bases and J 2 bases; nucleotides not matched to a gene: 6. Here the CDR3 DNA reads TGTGCCAGCAGTCCGTGGACAGGGGGAGGCAATCAGCCCCAGCATTTT. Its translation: CASSPWTGGGNQPQHF.

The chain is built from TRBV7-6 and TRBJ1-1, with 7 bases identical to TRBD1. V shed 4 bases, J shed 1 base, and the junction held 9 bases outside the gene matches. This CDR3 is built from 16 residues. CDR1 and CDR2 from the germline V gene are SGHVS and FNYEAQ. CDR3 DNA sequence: TGTGCCAGCAGCTCGGAGGTCGGGGACAGGAACACTGAAGCTTTCTTT. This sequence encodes CASSSEVGDRNTEAFF.

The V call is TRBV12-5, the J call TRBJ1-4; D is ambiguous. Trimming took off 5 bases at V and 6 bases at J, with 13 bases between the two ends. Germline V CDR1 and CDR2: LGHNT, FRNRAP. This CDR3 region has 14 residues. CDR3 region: CASGPGRRDEKLFF. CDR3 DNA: TGTGCTAGTGGTCCTGGGCGACGGGATGAAAAACTGTTTTTT.

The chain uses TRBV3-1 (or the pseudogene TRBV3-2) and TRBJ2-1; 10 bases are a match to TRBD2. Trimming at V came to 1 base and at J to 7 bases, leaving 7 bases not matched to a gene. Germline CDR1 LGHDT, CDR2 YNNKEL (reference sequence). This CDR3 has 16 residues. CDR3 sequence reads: CASSQGGAGGRNEQFF. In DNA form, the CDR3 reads TGTGCCAGCAGCCAAGGGGGAGCGGGAGGGAGGAATGAGCAGTTCTTC.

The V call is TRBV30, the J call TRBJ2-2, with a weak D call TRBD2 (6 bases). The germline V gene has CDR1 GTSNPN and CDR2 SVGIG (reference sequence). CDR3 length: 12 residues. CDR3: CAVGGSTGELFF. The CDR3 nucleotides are TGTGCAGTCGGGGGATCGACCGGGGAGCTGTTTTTT. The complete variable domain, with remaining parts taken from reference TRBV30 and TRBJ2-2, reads SQTIHQWPATLVQPVGSPLSLECTVEGTSNPNLYWYRQAAGRGLQLLFYSVGIGQISSEVPQNLSASRPQDRQFILSSKKLLLSDSGFYLCAVGGSTGELFFGEGSRLTVL.

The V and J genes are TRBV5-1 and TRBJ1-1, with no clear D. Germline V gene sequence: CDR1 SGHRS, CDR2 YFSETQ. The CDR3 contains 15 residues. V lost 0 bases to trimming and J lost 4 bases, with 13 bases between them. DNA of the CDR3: TGCGCCAGCAGCTTGGAGCCGACGGTCCCCACTGAAGCTTTCTTT. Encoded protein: CASSLEPTVPTEAFF.

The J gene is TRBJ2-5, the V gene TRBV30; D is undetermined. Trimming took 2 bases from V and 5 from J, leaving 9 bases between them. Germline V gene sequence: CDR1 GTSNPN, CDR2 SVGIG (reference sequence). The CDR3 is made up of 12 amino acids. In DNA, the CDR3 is TGTGCCTGGAGTAATTATGAGGAGACCCAGTACTTC. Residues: CAWSNYEETQYF.

CDR3 nucleotides: TGTGCCAGCAGTCGGGACAGGGAAGAGACCCAGTACTTC. It codes for CASSRDREETQYF. The chain is built from TRBV6-5 and TRBJ2-5; 9 nucleotides match TRBD1. The CDR3 has 13 residues. After removal of 5 bases from V and 3 bases from J, the junction contained 1 base not matched to a gene. In germline, CDR1 is MNHEY, CDR2 SVGAGI.

The CDR3 bases are TGTGCCTGGAGAAGCATCTCCCGGACAGCGAACACTGAAGCTTTCTTT. Translating it yields CAWRSISRTANTEAFF. This chain connects TRBV30 to TRBJ1-1, with D perhaps matching TRBD1 (6 bases). Trimming stripped 3 bases from V and 1 base from J, with 18 bases between. This CDR3 comprises 16 residues. Per germline, CDR1 GTSNPN and CDR2 SVGIG (reference sequence). The full variable domain, with the rest looked up from reference TRBV30 and TRBJ1-1, is SQTIHQWPATLVQPVGSPLSLECTVEGTSNPNLYWYRQAAGRGLQLLFYSVGIGQISSEVPQNLSASRPQDRQFILSSKKLLLSDSGFYLCAWRSISRTANTEAFFGQGTRLTVV.

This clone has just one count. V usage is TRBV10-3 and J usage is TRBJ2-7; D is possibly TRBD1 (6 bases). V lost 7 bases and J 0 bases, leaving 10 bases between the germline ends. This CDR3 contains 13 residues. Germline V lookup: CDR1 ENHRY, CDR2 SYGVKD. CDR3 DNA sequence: TGTGCCATCACTAGGGACAACTCCTACGAGCAGTACTTC. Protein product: CAITRDNSYEQYF.

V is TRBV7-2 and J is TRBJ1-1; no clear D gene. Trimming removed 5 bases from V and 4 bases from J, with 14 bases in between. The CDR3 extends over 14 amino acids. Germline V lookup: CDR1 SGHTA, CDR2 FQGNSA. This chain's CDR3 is CASSPKSVFTEAFF. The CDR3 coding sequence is TGTGCCAGCAGCCCCAAATCCGTATTCACTGAAGCTTTCTTT.

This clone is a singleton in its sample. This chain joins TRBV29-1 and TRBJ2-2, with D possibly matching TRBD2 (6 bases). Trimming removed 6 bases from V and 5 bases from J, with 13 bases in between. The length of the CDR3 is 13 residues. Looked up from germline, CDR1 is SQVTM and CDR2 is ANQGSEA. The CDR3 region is CSVEGRVTGELFF. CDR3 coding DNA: TGCAGCGTGGAGGGGCGAGTTACCGGGGAGCTGTTTTTT.